The 11 T cell receptor beta chains below come from one sample, sequenced in a study of cytomegalovirus exposure and HLA in healthy donors. The PCR ran on 60 Vbeta and 13 Jbeta primers. The repertoire was sequenced with immunoSEQ multiplex PCR; TCRdb's copy has only in-frame clones and lacks some. The sample has about 130,000 clones; around 80% are singletons. Sequencing was carried out using PBMCs. The receptors derive from a man aged 45-60 years in good health and CMV-seronegative.

The chain carries TRBV5-1 and TRBJ2-1; D remains ambiguous. CDR1 is SGHRS, CDR2 YFSETQ, per germline. The CDR3 loop spans 14 amino acids. The V and J ends lost 6 bases and 2 bases respectively, with 12 bases between them. CDR3 protein: CASNAEETYNEQFF. Written as DNA, the CDR3 is TGCGCCAGCAATGCGGAAGAGACCTACAATGAGCAGTTCTTC.

This clone has more than one count but fewer than ten. Written as DNA, the CDR3 is TGCGCCAGCAGCTTGTCTCCCGGGACAGGGTACGGCTACACCTTC. This translates into CASSLSPGTGYGYTF. This sequence joins TRBV5-1 and TRBJ1-2; 9 bases line up with TRBD1. Germline lookup yields CDR1 SGHRS and CDR2 YFSETQ. The CDR3 extends over 15 amino acids. J lost 8 bases, V lost 1 base, and 9 bases had no gene match.

This chain links TRBV7-9 with TRBJ1-1, with 7 bases fitting TRBD1. Germline trimming cut 7 bases from V and 3 bases from J; bases unmatched to any gene: 8. CDR3 length: 14 residues. Germline V gene sequence: CDR1 SEHNR, CDR2 FQNEAQ (reference sequence). The CDR3 DNA reads as TGTGCCAGCATCCCGACAGGGAAAGACACTGAAGCTTTCTTT. Translating it yields CASIPTGKDTEAFF.

The chain couples TRBV7-7 to TRBJ1-1, with 7 positions matching TRBD1. V shed 5 bases and J 1 base; nucleotides not matched to a gene: 10. CDR1 SSHAT and CDR2 FNYEAQ come from the germline V gene (reference sequence). The CDR3 has 16 amino acids. The CDR3: CASSTPGDRSNTEAFF. Written as DNA, the CDR3 is TGTGCCAGCAGCACCCCGGGGGACAGATCGAACACTGAAGCTTTCTTT.

The chain has TRBV4-3 and TRBJ2-3; TRBD1 matches at 10 bases. Germline V gene data show CDR1 as LGHNA and CDR2 as YSLEER. CDR3 length: 15 residues. Germline trimming cut 4 bases from V and 8 bases from J; bases unmatched to any gene: 9. The CDR3 region has the DNA TGCGCCAGCAGCCCAGGGGACAGGGGAGATGGTACGCAGTATTTT. Translating gives CASSPGDRGDGTQYF.

The chain has TRBV18 and TRBJ1-4; perhaps TRBD1 as D (5 bases). The germline CDR1 and CDR2 sequences are KGHSH and LQKENI. Trimming left V 4 bases short and J 0 bases short, with 6 bases between. This CDR3 is 14 amino acids long. The CDR3 nucleotides are TGTGCCAGCTCACTAGGGGCAACTAATGAAAAACTGTTTTTT. It encodes CASSLGATNEKLFF.

This clone was counted only a few times. The genes are TRBV11-1 and TRBJ1-3; 7 bases are a match to TRBD1. The V gene's germline CDR1 is SGHAT and CDR2 FQDESV (reference sequence). This CDR3 has 15 residues. Unmatched junction bases numbered 9, after V lost 6 bases and J lost 4 bases. The CDR3 DNA follows: TGTGCCAGCAGAGCGACAGGGATGGCAGGAAACACCATATATTTT. Protein product: CASRATGMAGNTIYF. Supplemented by reference TRBV11-1 and TRBJ1-3, the full variable domain reads EAEVAQSPRYKITEKSQAVAFWCDPISGHATLYWYRQILGQGPELLVQFQDESVVDDSQLPKDRFSAERLKGVDSTLKIQPAELGDSAMYLCASRATGMAGNTIYFGEGSWLTVV.

The V call is TRBV7-3, the J call TRBJ2-3; the D gene is possibly TRBD2 (6 bases). The germline V gene encodes CDR1 SGHTA and CDR2 FQGTGA. CDR3 length equals 14 residues. Trimming left V 3 bases short and J 5 bases short, with 12 bases between. The CDR3 region has the DNA TGTGCCAGCAGCTTGGACGGGGAGGAAGATACGCAGTATTTT. Translation: CASSLDGEEDTQYF.

The rearrangement links TRBV10-1 to TRBJ2-1; possible D gene TRBD2, 6 bases. This CDR3 has 14 residues. V was trimmed by 3 bases and J by 2 bases, leaving 8 bases between them. Germline V gene lookup returns CDR1 WNHNN and CDR2 SYGVQD (reference sequence). CDR3 coding DNA: TGCGCCAGCAGTGACGGCGGGGCCTACAATGAGCAGTTCTTC. Protein product: CASSDGGAYNEQFF.

The table lists this clone with a few counts. V is TRBV7-2 and J is TRBJ1-1; maybe TRBD1 (6 bases). The germline V gene encodes CDR1 SGHTA and CDR2 FQGNSA. The V end lost 5 bases, the J end lost 6 bases, and 13 bases lay between the germline ends. The CDR3 runs to 13 residues. The CDR3 region is CASSPIGGAEAFF. In DNA, the CDR3 is TGTGCCAGCAGCCCCATAGGGGGGGCTGAAGCTTTCTTT.

The chain couples TRBV9 to TRBJ2-5; 8 positions agree with TRBD2. CDR1 is SGDLS, CDR2 YYNGEE, per germline. This CDR3 contains 15 residues. V trimming: 0 bases; J trimming: 0 bases; junction bases outside the gene matches: 1. The CDR3 region is CASSVAGGNQETQYF. For the CDR3, the DNA is TGTGCCAGCAGCGTAGCGGGGGGGAACCAAGAGACCCAGTACTTC.